A single sample gave rise to the 5 T cell receptor beta chains below, sequenced in a study of response to subunit inactivated influenza vaccine. MiXCR, run by TCRdb on the RT-PCR reads, gives a single entry per CDR3 protein. The top ten clones hold approximately 3% of a sample with approximately 520,000 distinct CDR3 sequences, approximately 17% of them seen once. This material consisted of CD4+ T cells sorted from PBMCs, taken around 2 years after vaccination. These receptors were taken from a man between 50 and 69 years old who received an inactivated influenza vaccine.

This clonotype has only a few counts. This chain connects TRBV4-2 to TRBJ1-2, with a weak D call TRBD1 (5 bases). From germline, CDR1 is LGHNA and CDR2 YNFKEQ. The CDR3 length is 16 residues. Trimming cost V 0 bases and J 4 bases, with 15 bases left between them. The DNA for the CDR3 is TGTGCCAGCAGCCAAGATAGAGTTGACAGTCTCTATGGCTACACCTTC. This codes for CASSQDRVDSLYGYTF.

This clonotype has at least ten counts. The chain joins TRBV5-5 to TRBJ2-1; D not resolved. V shed 4 bases and J shed 10 bases, with 12 bases lying between them. The V gene's germline CDR1 is SGHKS and CDR2 YYEKEE (reference sequence). This CDR3 has 12 amino acids. The CDR3 sequence is CASSPTGREQFF. CDR3 bases: TGTGCCAGCAGCCCGACGGGCCGGGAGCAGTTCTTC.

In its sample, this clonotype was seen a few times. This chain uses TRBV11-2 with TRBJ2-5; 9 nucleotides match TRBD1. The V and J ends lost 0 bases and 5 bases, in that order; junction bases with no gene match: 7. This CDR3 is 16 amino acids long. Per germline, CDR1 SGHAT and CDR2 FQNNGV. As DNA, the CDR3 is TGTGCCAGCAGCTTAGATGCCGGGACAGGGAGGGAGACCCAGTACTTC. It codes for CASSLDAGTGRETQYF.

V gene TRBV10-3 combines with J gene TRBJ1-1, with a weak D call TRBD1 (6 bases). CDR3 length: 13 residues. Trimming removed 3 bases from V and 6 bases from J, with 11 bases in between. Germline CDR1 and CDR2: ENHRY and SYGVKD. The CDR3 loop is CAISDSGAAEAFF. For the CDR3, the DNA is TGTGCCATCAGTGATTCAGGGGCGGCTGAAGCTTTCTTT.

Only a few counts were recorded for this clonotype. The chain uses TRBV7-8 and TRBJ2-1; TRBD2 matches 11 bases. CDR1 and CDR2 from the germline V gene are SGHVS and FQNEAQ. This CDR3 comprises 16 residues. V trimming: 5 bases; J trimming: 4 bases; junction bases outside the gene matches: 7. The CDR3 DNA sequence: TGTGCCAGCAGCCGAATCCTAGCGGGAGGATACAATGAGCAGTTCTTC. Translated, it gives CASSRILAGGYNEQFF. Full variable domain (missing parts from reference TRBV7-8 and TRBJ2-1): GAGVSQSPRYKVAKRGQDVALRCDPISGHVSLFWYQQALGQGPEFLTYFQNEAQLDKSGLPSDRFFAERPEGSVSTLKIQRTQQEDSAVYLCASSRILAGGYNEQFFGPGTRLTVL.